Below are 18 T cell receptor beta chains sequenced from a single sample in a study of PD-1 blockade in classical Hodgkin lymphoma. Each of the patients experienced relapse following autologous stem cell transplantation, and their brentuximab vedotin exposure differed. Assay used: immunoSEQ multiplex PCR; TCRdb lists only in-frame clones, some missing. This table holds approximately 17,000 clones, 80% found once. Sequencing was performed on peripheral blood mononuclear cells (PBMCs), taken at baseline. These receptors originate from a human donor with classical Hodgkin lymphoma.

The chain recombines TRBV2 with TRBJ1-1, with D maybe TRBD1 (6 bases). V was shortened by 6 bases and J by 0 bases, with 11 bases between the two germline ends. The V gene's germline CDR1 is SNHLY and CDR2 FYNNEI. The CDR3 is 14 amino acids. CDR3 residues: CASRGQFLNTEAFF. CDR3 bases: TGTGCCAGCAGAGGACAGTTCTTGAACACTGAAGCTTTCTTT.

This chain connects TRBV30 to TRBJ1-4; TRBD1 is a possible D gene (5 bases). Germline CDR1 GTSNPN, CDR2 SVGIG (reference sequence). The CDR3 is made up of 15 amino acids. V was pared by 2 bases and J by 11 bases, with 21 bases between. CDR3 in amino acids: CAWSPLGGESGKLFF. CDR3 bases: TGTGCCTGGAGTCCCCTCGGGGGGGAGAGTGGCAAACTGTTTTTT.

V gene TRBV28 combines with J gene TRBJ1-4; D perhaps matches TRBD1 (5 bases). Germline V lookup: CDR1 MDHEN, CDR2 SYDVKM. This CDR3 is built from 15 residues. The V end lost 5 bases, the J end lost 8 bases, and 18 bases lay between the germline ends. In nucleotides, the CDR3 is TGTGCCAGCAGTCTGGTTGGGGCCCTCGGAGAAAAACTGTTTTTT. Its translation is CASSLVGALGEKLFF.

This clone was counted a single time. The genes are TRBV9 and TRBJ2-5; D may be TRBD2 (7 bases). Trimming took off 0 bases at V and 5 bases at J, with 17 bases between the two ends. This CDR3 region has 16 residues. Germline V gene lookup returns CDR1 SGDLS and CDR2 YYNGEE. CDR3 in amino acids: CASSVVSGGRVETQYF. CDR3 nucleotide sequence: TGTGCCAGCAGCGTAGTCTCGGGGGGCCGGGTGGAGACCCAGTACTTC.

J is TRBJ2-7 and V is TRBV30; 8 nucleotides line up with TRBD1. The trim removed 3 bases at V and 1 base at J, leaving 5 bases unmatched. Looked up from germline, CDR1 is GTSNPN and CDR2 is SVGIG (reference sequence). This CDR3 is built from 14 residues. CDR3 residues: CAWSDRGISYEQYF. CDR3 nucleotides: TGTGCCTGGAGCGACAGGGGAATATCCTACGAGCAGTACTTC.

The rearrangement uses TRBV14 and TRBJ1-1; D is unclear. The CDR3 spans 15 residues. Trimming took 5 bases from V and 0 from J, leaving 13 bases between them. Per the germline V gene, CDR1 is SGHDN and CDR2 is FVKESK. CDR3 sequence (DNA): TGTGCCAGCAGCATCCGGACGGGCATGAACACTGAAGCTTTCTTT. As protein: CASSIRTGMNTEAFF.

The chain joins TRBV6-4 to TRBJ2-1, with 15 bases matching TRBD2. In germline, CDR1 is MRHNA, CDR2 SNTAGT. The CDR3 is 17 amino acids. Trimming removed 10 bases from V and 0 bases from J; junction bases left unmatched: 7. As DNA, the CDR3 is TGTGCCACCGGGACTAGCGGGGGGCCAGACTCCTACAATGAGCAGTTCTTC. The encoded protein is CATGTSGGPDSYNEQFF.

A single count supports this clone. CDR3 loop: CSVVVGGWALNEQFF. The CDR3 DNA reads TGCAGCGTTGTTGTGGGGGGATGGGCGCTCAATGAGCAGTTCTTC. The chain uses TRBV29-1 and TRBJ2-1; possibly TRBD2 for D (6 bases). The V gene lost 4 bases and the J gene lost 6 bases, with 19 bases spanning the gap. The CDR3 is 15 amino acids. Germline CDR1 reads SQVTM; CDR2 reads ANQGSEA.

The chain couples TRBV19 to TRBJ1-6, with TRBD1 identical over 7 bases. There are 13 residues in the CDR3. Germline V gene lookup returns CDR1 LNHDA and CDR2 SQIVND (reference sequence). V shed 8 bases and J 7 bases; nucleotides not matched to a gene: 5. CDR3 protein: CASAGRGNSPLHF. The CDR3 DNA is TGTGCCAGTGCGGGCAGGGGGAATTCACCCCTCCACTTT.

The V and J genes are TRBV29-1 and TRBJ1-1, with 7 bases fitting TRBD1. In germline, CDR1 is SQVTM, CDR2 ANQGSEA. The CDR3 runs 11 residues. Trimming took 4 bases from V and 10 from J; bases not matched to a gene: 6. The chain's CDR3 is CSVAGGEGAFF. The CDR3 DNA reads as TGCAGCGTTGCAGGGGGAGAGGGAGCTTTCTTT.

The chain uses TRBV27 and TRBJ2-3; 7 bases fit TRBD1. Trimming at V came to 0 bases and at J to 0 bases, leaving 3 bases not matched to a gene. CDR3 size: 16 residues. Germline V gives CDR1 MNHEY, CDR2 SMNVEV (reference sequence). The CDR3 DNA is TGTGCCAGCAGTTTATCTAGGACAGGAAGCACAGATACGCAGTATTTT. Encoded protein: CASSLSRTGSTDTQYF.

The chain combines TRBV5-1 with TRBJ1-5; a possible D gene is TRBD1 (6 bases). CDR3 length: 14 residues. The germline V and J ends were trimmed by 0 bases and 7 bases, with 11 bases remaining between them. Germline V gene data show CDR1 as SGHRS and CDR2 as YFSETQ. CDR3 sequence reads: CASSLVAGDQPQHF. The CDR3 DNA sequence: TGCGCCAGCAGCTTGGTGGCAGGGGACCAGCCCCAGCATTTT. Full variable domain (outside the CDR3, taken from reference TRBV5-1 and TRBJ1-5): KAGVTQTPRYLIKTRGQQVTLSCSPISGHRSVSWYQQTPGQGLQFLFEYFSETQRNKGNFPGRFSGRQFSNSRSEMNVSTLELGDSALYLCASSLVAGDQPQHFGDGTRLSIL.

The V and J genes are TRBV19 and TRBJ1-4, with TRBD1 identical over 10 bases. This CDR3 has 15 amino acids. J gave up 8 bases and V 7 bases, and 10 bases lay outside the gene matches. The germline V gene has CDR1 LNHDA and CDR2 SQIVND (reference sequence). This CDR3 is CASTYGTGVGEKLFF. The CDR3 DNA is TGTGCCAGTACCTATGGGACAGGGGTAGGGGAAAAACTGTTTTTT. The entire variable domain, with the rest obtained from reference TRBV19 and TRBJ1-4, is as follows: DGGITQSPKYLFRKEGQNVTLSCEQNLNHDAMYWYRQDPGQGLRLIYYSQIVNDFQKGDIAEGYSVSREKKESFPLTVTSAQKNPTAFYLCASTYGTGVGEKLFFGSGTQLSVL.

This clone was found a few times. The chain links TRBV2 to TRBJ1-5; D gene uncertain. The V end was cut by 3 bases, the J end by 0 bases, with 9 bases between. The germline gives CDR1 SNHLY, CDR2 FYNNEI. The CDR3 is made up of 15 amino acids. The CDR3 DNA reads TGTGCCAGCAGTGAGGCAAGTCATAGCAATCAGCCCCAGCATTTT. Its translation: CASSEASHSNQPQHF. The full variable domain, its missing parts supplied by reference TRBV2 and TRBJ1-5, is EPEVTQTPSHQVTQMGQEVILRCVPISNHLYFYWYRQILGQKVEFLVSFYNNEISEKSEIFDDQFSVERPDGSNFTLKIRSTKLEDSAMYFCASSEASHSNQPQHFGDGTRLSIL.

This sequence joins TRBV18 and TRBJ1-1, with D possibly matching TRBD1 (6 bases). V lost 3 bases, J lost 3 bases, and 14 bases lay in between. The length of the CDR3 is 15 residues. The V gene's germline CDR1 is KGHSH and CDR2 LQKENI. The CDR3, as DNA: TGTGCCAGCTCACCCGGACAGATCGTTTACACTGAAGCTTTCTTT. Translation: CASSPGQIVYTEAFF. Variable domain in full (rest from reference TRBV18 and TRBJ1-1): NAGVMQNPRHLVRRRGQEARLRCSPMKGHSHVYWYRQLPEEGLKFMVYLQKENIIDESGMPKERFSAEFPKEGPSILRIQQVVRGDSAAYFCASSPGQIVYTEAFFGQGTRLTVV.

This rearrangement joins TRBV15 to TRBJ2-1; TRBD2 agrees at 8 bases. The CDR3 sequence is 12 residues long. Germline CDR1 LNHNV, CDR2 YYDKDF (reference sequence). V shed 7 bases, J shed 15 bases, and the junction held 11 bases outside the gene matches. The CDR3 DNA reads TGTGCCACCAAACCGCGGGGGGCCAACCTGTTCTTC. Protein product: CATKPRGANLFF.

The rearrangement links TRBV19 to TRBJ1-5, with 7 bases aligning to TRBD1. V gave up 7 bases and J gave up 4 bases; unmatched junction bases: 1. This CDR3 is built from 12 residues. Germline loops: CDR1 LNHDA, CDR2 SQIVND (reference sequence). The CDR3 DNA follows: TGTGCCAGTAAGGGACAGAATCAGCCCCAGCATTTT. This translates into CASKGQNQPQHF. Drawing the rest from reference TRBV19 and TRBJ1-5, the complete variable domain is DGGITQSPKYLFRKEGQNVTLSCEQNLNHDAMYWYRQDPGQGLRLIYYSQIVNDFQKGDIAEGYSVSREKKESFPLTVTSAQKNPTAFYLCASKGQNQPQHFGDGTRLSIL.

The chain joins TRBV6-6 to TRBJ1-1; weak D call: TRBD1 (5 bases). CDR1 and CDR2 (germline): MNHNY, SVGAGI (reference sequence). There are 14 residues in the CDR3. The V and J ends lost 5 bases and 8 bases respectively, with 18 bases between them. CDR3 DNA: TGTGCCAGCAGTATCACGTCGGGCAGGGTCGAAGCTTTCTTT. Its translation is CASSITSGRVEAFF.